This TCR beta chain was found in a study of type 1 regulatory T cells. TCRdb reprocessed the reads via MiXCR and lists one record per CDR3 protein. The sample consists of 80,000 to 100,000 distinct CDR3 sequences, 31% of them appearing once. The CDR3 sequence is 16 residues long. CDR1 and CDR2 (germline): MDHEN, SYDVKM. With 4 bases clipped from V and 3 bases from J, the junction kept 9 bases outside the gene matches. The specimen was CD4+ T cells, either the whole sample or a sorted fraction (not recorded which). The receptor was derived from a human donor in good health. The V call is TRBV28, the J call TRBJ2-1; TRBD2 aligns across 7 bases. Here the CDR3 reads CASSYFSGRYYNEQFF. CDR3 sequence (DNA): TGTGCCAGCAGTTACTTTAGCGGGCGATACTACAATGAGCAGTTCTTC. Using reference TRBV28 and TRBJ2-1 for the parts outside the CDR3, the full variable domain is DVKVTQSSRYLVKRTGEKVFLECVQDMDHENMFWYRQDPGLGLRLIYFSYDVKMKEKGDIPEGYSVSREKKERFSLILESASTNQTSMYLCASSYFSGRYYNEQFFGPGTRLTVL.